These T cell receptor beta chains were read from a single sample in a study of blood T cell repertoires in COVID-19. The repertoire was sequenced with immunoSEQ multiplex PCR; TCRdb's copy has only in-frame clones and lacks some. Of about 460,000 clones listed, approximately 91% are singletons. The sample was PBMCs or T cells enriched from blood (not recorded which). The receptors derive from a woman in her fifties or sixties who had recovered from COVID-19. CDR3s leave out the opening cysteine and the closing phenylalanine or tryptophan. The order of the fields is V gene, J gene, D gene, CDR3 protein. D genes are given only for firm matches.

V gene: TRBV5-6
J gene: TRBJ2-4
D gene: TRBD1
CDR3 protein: ASSGRDRGENIQY

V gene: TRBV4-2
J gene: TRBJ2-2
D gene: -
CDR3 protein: ASSPMAGALSGELF

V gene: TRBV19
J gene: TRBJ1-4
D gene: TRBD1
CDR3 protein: ASSGRTGDGLGVATNEKLF

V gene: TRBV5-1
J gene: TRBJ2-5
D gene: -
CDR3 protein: ASSFGGNWQETQY

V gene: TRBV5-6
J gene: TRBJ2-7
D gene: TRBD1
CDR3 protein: ASSYAGTVYEQY

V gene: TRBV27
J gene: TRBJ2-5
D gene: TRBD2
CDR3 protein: ASSPLLRGGYYQETQY

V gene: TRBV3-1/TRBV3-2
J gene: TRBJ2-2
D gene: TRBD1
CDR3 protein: ASSLEGGSGELF

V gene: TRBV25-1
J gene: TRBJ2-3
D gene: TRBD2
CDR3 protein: ASSEWGGSPADTQY

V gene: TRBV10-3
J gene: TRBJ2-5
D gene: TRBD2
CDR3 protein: AAGGGGAGGETQY

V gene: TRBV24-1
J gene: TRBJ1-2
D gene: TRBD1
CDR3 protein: ATSASDRADYGYT

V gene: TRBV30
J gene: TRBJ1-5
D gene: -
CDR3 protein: AWSVGKGNQPQH

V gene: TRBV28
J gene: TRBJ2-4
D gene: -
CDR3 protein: ASGGTNHIQY

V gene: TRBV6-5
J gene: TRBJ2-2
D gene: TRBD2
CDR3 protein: ASSYTSGNTGELF